A selection of T cell receptor beta chains follows, all from one sample in a study of long-term antiretroviral therapy in people with HIV. The repertoire was sequenced with immunoSEQ multiplex PCR; TCRdb's copy has only in-frame clones and lacks some. The data hold fewer than 20,000 clones, with around nine tenths observed a single time. The source was unsorted PBMCs, collected 0.5 years after starting antiretroviral therapy. These receptors were collected from a man in his forties or fifties with HIV. Each CDR3 is given with its conserved first and last residue. Each record gives: CDR3 protein, J gene, V gene, clone size. Size tells how often a clone was seen (once, few, many) or the class of an expanded clone, and some rows leave it out.

CASSYEVSYEQYF | TRBJ2-7 | TRBV6-5 | NA
CASSLGDRWADTQYF | TRBJ2-3 | TRBV7-6 | NA
CSAGQGPETQYF | TRBJ2-5 | TRBV29-1 | NA
CASSPAYEQYF | TRBJ2-7 | TRBV7-2 | once
CASSEGGHYGYTF | TRBJ1-2 | TRBV10-2 | NA
CAISESGSTNEKLFF | TRBJ1-4 | TRBV10-3 | NA
CASSIIRAGNQPQHF | TRBJ1-5 | TRBV19 | NA
CAWSAQGGDQPQHF | TRBJ1-5 | TRBV30 | NA
CAWTTVRGNTIYF | TRBJ1-3 | TRBV30 | once
CASSVGSGSYEQYF | TRBJ2-7 | TRBV9 | NA
CASSVKPGIEQYF | TRBJ2-7 | TRBV7-3 | few
CASSLSTNYEQYF | TRBJ2-7 | TRBV27 | NA
CASSPREIGGTDTQYF | TRBJ2-3 | TRBV18 | NA
CASKLGGLSNTGELFF | TRBJ2-2 | TRBV7-8 | NA
CASSLGFTGELFF | TRBJ2-2 | TRBV11-2 | NA
CSVDGAGDSYNEQFF | TRBJ2-1 | TRBV29-1 | NA
CASSAPTGRGYTF | TRBJ1-2 | TRBV7-9 | NA
CASEVAGVGEQYF | TRBJ2-7 | TRBV5-4 | NA
CASSFGTGELFF | TRBJ2-2 | TRBV5-6 | NA
CASSYNRESTEAFF | TRBJ1-1 | TRBV18 | NA
CASSILGTGQHQPQHF | TRBJ1-5 | TRBV19 | NA
CASRMDSVYGYTF | TRBJ1-2 | TRBV5-6 | NA
CASSLWTDNTGELFF | TRBJ2-2 | TRBV7-2 | NA
CASSSGRQETQYF | TRBJ2-5 | TRBV7-8 | NA
CASSSLSGARNEQFF | TRBJ2-1 | TRBV5-1 | NA
CSVVQGTLWTDTQYF | TRBJ2-3 | TRBV29-1 | once
CASEQGADSPLHF | TRBJ1-6 | TRBV2 | medium-sized
CASSSDRLLTGNEQFF | TRBJ2-1 | TRBV11-1 | NA
CASCPSPAEKLFF | TRBJ1-4 | TRBV6-1 | NA
CAISRDRGLYEQYF | TRBJ2-7 | TRBV10-3 | once
CASSLYSNTGELFF | TRBJ2-2 | TRBV7-2 | NA
CASSVEQGTGYTQPQHF | TRBJ1-5 | TRBV19 | NA
CASSGESVTTEAFF | TRBJ1-1 | TRBV6-1 | NA
CASSLDIEGGLIGYGYTF | TRBJ1-2 | TRBV5-5 | once
CATSRSVGSYEQYF | TRBJ2-7 | TRBV15 | NA
CASSYDPGLAKNIQYF | TRBJ2-4 | TRBV6-5 | NA
CASSSASGREETQYF | TRBJ2-5 | TRBV11-3 | NA
CASSQRTNYNEQFF | TRBJ2-1 | TRBV14 | once
CASSQNPSGASYEQYF | TRBJ2-7 | TRBV7-9 | NA
CASSLATGPYTEAFF | TRBJ1-1 | TRBV7-6 | large
CASSLRQNTGELFF | TRBJ2-2 | TRBV5-1 | NA
CASSRSLSVNTEAFF | TRBJ1-1 | TRBV11-2 | NA
CASSRRTGGMNEQYF | TRBJ2-7 | TRBV7-9 | NA
CASSSTGYHGYTF | TRBJ1-2 | TRBV11-2 | NA
CASSFGTYEQYF | TRBJ2-7 | TRBV27 | NA
CASSVTEDQPQHF | TRBJ1-5 | TRBV6-4 | NA
CASSVWGEGGSGYTF | TRBJ1-2 | TRBV9 | NA
CASSFNSASDTQYF | TRBJ2-3 | TRBV5-1 | NA
CASSLEASGSNTGELFF | TRBJ2-2 | TRBV5-1 | NA
CASSSSWNNEQFF | TRBJ2-1 | TRBV4-2 | NA
CASSLATGTDTQYF | TRBJ2-3 | TRBV7-2 | NA
CASSQDKQAYGYTF | TRBJ1-2 | TRBV4-3 | few
CASSPTADRSTYEQYF | TRBJ2-7 | TRBV9 | NA
CASTYATGGAYNEQFF | TRBJ2-1 | TRBV2 | NA
CASLYQDTEAFF | TRBJ1-1 | TRBV6-6 | NA
CASSMDISIGYTF | TRBJ1-2 | TRBV19 | NA
CASSHIGWAAGSTDTQYF | TRBJ2-3 | TRBV4-1 | NA
CASILGDNGNTIYF | TRBJ1-3 | TRBV7-9 | NA
CASSSLMGAYNEQFF | TRBJ2-1 | TRBV27 | NA
CASSHQAGVRWPQHF | TRBJ1-5 | TRBV7-3 | NA